Each of the 15 T cell receptor beta chains below was sequenced from the same sample in a study of CD8+CD57+ T cells in acquired aplastic anemia. Individuals selected for sequencing had exhibited CD8+CD57+ cell expansion on flow cytometry. Both TCR beta VDJ combination and CDR3 sequence profiling were carried out. Genomic DNA was the template for this profiling. Each CDR3 protein is one row after TCRdb ran MiXCR on the reads. The sample has roughly 500,000 distinct CDR3 sequences; under 40% are singletons. The sequencing sample was made of sorted CD4+, CD8+, or CD8+CD57+ T cells (not recorded which) from PBMCs. These receptors were collected from a human donor with aplastic anemia.

The chain combines TRBV15 with TRBJ2-7, with TRBD1 matching over 11 bases. CDR1 is LNHNV and CDR2 is YYDKDF in the germline V gene (reference sequence). The V and J ends lost 0 bases and 4 bases, in that order; junction bases with no gene match: 5. The CDR3 is 16 residues long. CDR3: CATSRDWGQGVYEQYF. CDR3 nucleotide sequence: TGTGCCACCAGCAGAGATTGGGGACAGGGGGTTTACGAGCAGTACTTC.

This clonotype showed up just a few times. The gene calls are TRBV10-3 and TRBJ1-2; 8 nucleotides align to TRBD1. The V and J ends lost 10 bases and 4 bases, in that order; junction bases with no gene match: 14. Germline CDR1 is ENHRY and CDR2 is SYGVKD. The length of the CDR3 is 15 residues. CDR3 protein: CASSPGQGVSYGYTF. CDR3 bases: TGTGCCAGCAGCCCCGGACAGGGTGTTAGCTATGGCTACACCTTC.

V gene TRBV2 combines with J gene TRBJ2-1; possible D gene TRBD2, 6 bases. From germline, CDR1 is SNHLY and CDR2 FYNNEI. V dropped 4 bases and J dropped 3 bases, with 7 bases sitting between them. CDR3 length equals 13 residues. This CDR3 reads CASSAGLYNEQFF. CDR3 sequence (DNA): TGTGCCAGCAGTGCGGGACTCTACAATGAGCAGTTCTTC.

The V gene is TRBV15, the J gene TRBJ1-2; 7 bases align to TRBD1. With V trimmed by 0 bases and J by 4 bases, 14 bases remained unmatched. The CDR3 spans 18 residues. Germline V gene data show CDR1 as LNHNV and CDR2 as YYDKDF (reference sequence). The CDR3 here is CATSRDSRAGGSSYGYTF. DNA of the CDR3: TGTGCCACCAGCAGAGATTCTCGGGCAGGGGGGTCTAGCTATGGCTACACCTTC.

This clonotype was seen only once. This sequence joins TRBV10-3 and TRBJ2-3; 7 nucleotides align to TRBD1. Germline V gene lookup returns CDR1 ENHRY and CDR2 SYGVKD. The J segment lost 5 bases and the V segment lost 0 bases, leaving 2 bases of the junction unmatched. The CDR3 has 14 residues. The CDR3: CAISESGDRDTQYF. CDR3 in DNA: TGTGCCATCAGTGAGTCAGGGGACAGAGATACGCAGTATTTT.

This clonotype appeared a single time. The rearrangement links TRBV20-1 to TRBJ2-7; tentative D call: TRBD2 (6 bases). This CDR3 has 14 residues. The ends were cut back, 2 bases at V and 6 bases at J, with 17 bases in the middle. The germline CDR1 and CDR2 sequences are DFQATT and SNEGSKA (reference sequence). The CDR3 DNA follows: TGCAGTGCTAGATCGTGGGAGGCGATCCTCGAGCAGTACTTC. Its translation: CSARSWEAILEQYF.

The J gene is TRBJ2-2, the V gene TRBV7-3; 10 positions agree with TRBD1. The junction had 12 bases not matched to a gene; V was cut back by 6 bases and J by 5 bases. The CDR3 is 17 amino acids. CDR1 and CDR2 from the germline V gene are SGHTA and FQGTGA. In DNA form, the CDR3 reads TGTGCCAGCAGGAAAAGGACAGGGGGTGTGGGAACCGGGGAGCTGTTTTTT. It translates to CASRKRTGGVGTGELFF.

In its sample, this clonotype was seen many times. The chain joins TRBV7-9 to TRBJ1-2; D gene uncertain. Trimming removed 1 base from V and 7 bases from J, with 13 bases in between. CDR3 length: 14 residues. Germline lookup yields CDR1 SEHNR and CDR2 FQNEAQ (reference sequence). DNA of the CDR3: TGTGCCAGCAGCTTAGTCGAAGAGGCTAGTGGCTACACCTTC. It is translated as CASSLVEEASGYTF.

This clonotype was recorded at least ten times. The genes are TRBV19 and TRBJ2-5; TRBD2 might be the D (5 bases). The germline gives CDR1 LNHDA, CDR2 SQIVND (reference sequence). V was shortened by 3 bases and J by 5 bases, with 16 bases between the two germline ends. There are 15 residues in the CDR3. The DNA for the CDR3 is TGTGCCAGTAGTATCCGTAAGGATAGGGAGGAGACCCAGTACTTC. This sequence encodes CASSIRKDREETQYF.

J is TRBJ1-1 and V is TRBV12-3 or TRBV12-4, with D uncertain. The V and J ends lost 8 bases and 1 base respectively, with 11 bases between them. The CDR3 contains 13 residues. The CDR3 bases are TGTGCCAGCGCCCGGACGGAGAACACTGAAGCTTTCTTT. Encoded protein: CASARTENTEAFF.

This clonotype was counted many times. The V and J genes are TRBV20-1 and TRBJ1-2; D may be TRBD1 (5 bases). The CDR3 extends over 15 amino acids. Germline V gives CDR1 DFQATT, CDR2 SNEGSKA (reference sequence). Trimming cost V 5 bases and J 1 base, with 17 bases left between them. CDR3 coding DNA: TGCAGTGCTGGATTAGGGGACCCCGATAACTATGGCTACACCTTC. It encodes CSAGLGDPDNYGYTF.

V usage is TRBV7-3 and J usage is TRBJ1-1, with D possibly being TRBD1 (5 bases). Trimming took off 7 bases at V and 1 base at J, with 13 bases between the two ends. The CDR3 runs 14 residues. Germline V gene lookup returns CDR1 SGHTA and CDR2 FQGTGA. This chain's CDR3 is CASNQGFGNTEAFF. DNA of the CDR3: TGTGCCAGCAACCAGGGATTCGGGAACACTGAAGCTTTCTTT. Full variable domain (remainder filled in from reference TRBV7-3 and TRBJ1-1): GAGVSQTPSNKVTEKGKYVELRCDPISGHTALYWYRQSLGQGPEFLIYFQGTGAADDSGLPNDRFFAVRPEGSVSTLKIQRTERGDSAVYLCASNQGFGNTEAFFGQGTRLTVV.

The chain recombines TRBV2 with TRBJ1-1; tentative D call: TRBD1 (5 bases). CDR3 length: 12 amino acids. Per germline, CDR1 SNHLY and CDR2 FYNNEI. The ends were cut back, 6 bases at V and 9 bases at J, with 14 bases in the middle. CDR3 protein: CASSAQAGKAFF. Written as DNA, the CDR3 is TGTGCCAGCAGCGCACAGGCCGGGAAAGCTTTCTTT.

This clonotype was seen a few times. The chain carries TRBV5-5 and TRBJ1-6, with D hard to call. Germline CDR1 SGHKS, CDR2 YYEKEE (reference sequence). V was shortened by 0 bases and J by 11 bases, with 12 bases between the two germline ends. The CDR3 has 14 residues. DNA for the CDR3: TGTGCCAGCAGCTTGGCTCTAAACCGCACACCCCTCCACTTT. Translation gives CASSLALNRTPLHF.

The genes are TRBV24-1 and TRBJ1-3, with D perhaps TRBD1 (6 bases). Germline assignment: CDR1 KGHDR and CDR2 SFDVKD. The CDR3 is 16 amino acids. The CDR3 bases are TGTGCAACGAATCCTACGACAGGTCTCTCTGGAAACACCATATATTTT. Its translation is CATNPTTGLSGNTIYF.